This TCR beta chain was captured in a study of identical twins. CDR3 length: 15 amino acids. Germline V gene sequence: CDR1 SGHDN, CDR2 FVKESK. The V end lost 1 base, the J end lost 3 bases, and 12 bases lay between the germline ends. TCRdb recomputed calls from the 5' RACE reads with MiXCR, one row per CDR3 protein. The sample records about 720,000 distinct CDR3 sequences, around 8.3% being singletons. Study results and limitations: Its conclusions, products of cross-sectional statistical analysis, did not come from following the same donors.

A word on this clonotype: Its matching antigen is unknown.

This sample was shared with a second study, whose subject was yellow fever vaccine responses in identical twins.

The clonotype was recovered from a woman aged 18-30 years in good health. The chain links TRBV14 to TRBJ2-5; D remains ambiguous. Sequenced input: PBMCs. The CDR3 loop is CASSQAQPTEETQYF. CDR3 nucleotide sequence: TGTGCCAGCAGCCAAGCACAGCCCACTGAAGAGACCCAGTACTTC.